The rows below give T cell receptor beta chains drawn from one sample of a study of blood T cell repertoires in COVID-19. Data came from immunoSEQ multiplex PCR; TCRdb stores just in-frame clones and leaves some out. Of under 300,000 clones in the sample, about nine tenths are singletons; the top ten hold around 2%. Sequencing used PBMCs or T cells enriched from blood (not recorded which). These TCRs come from a woman between 18 and 29 years old who had recovered from COVID-19. Both conserved end residues are part of each CDR3. Each record gives: CDR3 protein, CDR3 DNA, V gene, clone size, J gene, CDR3 length, D gene. A D gene is named only where the DNA matches it firmly. Only part of the rows carry a size: once, few, many, or a class if the clone is expanded.

CASNAGGNSNQPQHF TGTGCCAGCAATGCAGGGGGGAATAGCAATCAGCCCCAGCATTTT TRBV7-9 NA TRBJ1-5 15 TRBD1
CASSPFSTGNTEAFF TGTGCCAGCTCACCCTTCTCGACAGGGAACACTGAAGCTTTCTTT TRBV18 few TRBJ1-1 15 NA
CASSPISWLGGTGELFF TGTGCCAGCTCACCAATTTCGTGGCTGGGAGGGACCGGGGAGCTGTTTTTT TRBV18 few TRBJ2-2 17 TRBD2
CARDRGRTGELFF TGTGCCAGAGACAGGGGGCGGACCGGGGAGCTGTTTTTT TRBV28 NA TRBJ2-2 13 TRBD1
CASSLVGQGRTGELFF TGTGCCAGCAGCTTGGTGGGACAGGGGCGCACCGGGGAGCTGTTTTTT TRBV5-4 NA TRBJ2-2 16 TRBD1
CASSSGSFSYEQYF TGTGCCAGCAGCAGCGGGAGCTTCTCCTACGAGCAGTACTTC TRBV28 NA TRBJ2-7 14 TRBD2
CASSLNPRDTSFMDTEAFF TGTGCCAGCAGTCTTAACCCTCGGGACACCTCGTTCATGGACACTGAAGCTTTCTTT TRBV6-2/TRBV6-3 NA TRBJ1-1 19 NA
CASFGQGYEQYF TGTGCCAGCTTTGGACAGGGGTACGAGCAGTACTTC TRBV28 NA TRBJ2-7 12 TRBD1
CASSPPSYEQYF TGTGCCAGCAGTCCCCCGAGCTACGAGCAGTACTTC TRBV27 NA TRBJ2-7 12 NA
CASRLRGGSSYNEQFF TGTGCCAGCAGATTAAGGGGGGGGAGCTCCTACAATGAGCAGTTCTTC TRBV11-3 NA TRBJ2-1 16 NA
CASSSRGGNTGELFF TGTGCCAGCAGCTCCCGAGGGGGGAACACCGGGGAGCTGTTTTTT TRBV11-1 once TRBJ2-2 15 NA
CASGGRGKTDTQYF TGTGCCAGCGGAGGGAGGGGGAAGACAGATACGCAGTATTTT TRBV2 NA TRBJ2-3 14 NA
CASSFRFQETQYF TGTGCCAGCAGTTTCCGGTTTCAAGAGACCCAGTACTTC TRBV27 once TRBJ2-5 13 NA
CASRAGPGNTIYF TGTGCCAGCAGGGCGGGTCCTGGAAACACCATATATTTT TRBV27 NA TRBJ1-3 13 NA
CASRRAETQYF TGTGCCAGCAGACGAGCCGAGACCCAGTACTTC TRBV27 NA TRBJ2-5 11 NA
CASSEARQLPNTEAFF TGTGCCAGCAGTGAAGCACGACAGCTCCCTAACACTGAAGCTTTCTTT TRBV2 NA TRBJ1-1 16 NA
CAISEPAGEPQHF TGTGCCATCAGTGAACCAGCGGGTGAGCCCCAGCATTTT TRBV10-3 once TRBJ1-5 13 NA
CASSMDNNEQFF TGTGCCAGTAGTATGGACAACAATGAGCAGTTCTTC TRBV19 once TRBJ2-1 12 NA
CASSVRSSSNEKLFF TGTGCCAGTAGTGTCAGGTCCTCGTCTAATGAAAAACTGTTTTTT TRBV19 NA TRBJ1-4 15 NA
CASSTRTGGGYEQYF TGCGCCAGCAGCACCCGGACAGGAGGGGGCTACGAGCAGTACTTC TRBV5-1 NA TRBJ2-7 15 NA
CASSLLEGLNTEAFF TGTGCCAGCAGCTTATTGGAGGGATTGAACACTGAAGCTTTCTTT TRBV7-9 NA TRBJ1-1 15 NA
CASSENIRAGSPLHF TGTGCCAGCTCCGAAAATATCAGGGCCGGTTCACCCCTCCACTTT TRBV9 NA TRBJ1-6 15 NA
CASSQESYGYTF TGTGCCAGCAGCCAAGAGAGCTATGGCTACACCTTC TRBV3-1/TRBV3-2 NA TRBJ1-2 12 NA
CASSLHPMPQETQYF TGTGCTAGCAGCTTACACCCTATGCCCCAAGAGACCCAGTACTTC TRBV7-7 NA TRBJ2-5 15 NA
CSVGDSNEQFF TGCAGCGTTGGCGACAGCAATGAGCAGTTCTTC TRBV29-1 NA TRBJ2-1 11 NA
CASTTDTGGGYGYTF TGTGCCAGCACTACCGATACAGGGGGCGGTTATGGCTACACCTTC TRBV5-6 once TRBJ1-2 15 TRBD1
CASSLAWQGASSDSPLHF TGTGCCAGCAGCTTAGCTTGGCAGGGGGCATCATCAGATTCACCCCTCCACTTT TRBV7-8 NA TRBJ1-6 18 TRBD1
CATSRVPTSGAYEQYF TGTGCCACCAGCAGGGTCCCGACTAGCGGGGCCTACGAGCAGTACTTC TRBV15 NA TRBJ2-7 16 TRBD2
CASSLGGGYGIDADTQYF TGTGCCAGCAGCTTAGGCGGAGGGTATGGAATCGACGCAGATACGCAGTATTTT TRBV7-6 NA TRBJ2-3 18 NA
CASTFSSGGSYGYTF TGTGCCAGCACCTTCTCCAGTGGGGGCTCATATGGCTACACCTTC TRBV28 once TRBJ1-2 15 NA